These 27 T cell receptor beta chains were sequenced from one sample in a study of human T cells and chemical hapten exposure. Time point reported: patch test 1, 2 weeks after DPC sensitization. Documented treatment: therapeutic diphenylcyclopropenone sensitization with weekly scalp DPC. TCRdb processed the RACE reads anew with MiXCR; each CDR3 protein has one entry. The repertoire has 75,000 to 100,000 distinct CDR3 sequences, around 12% of them found once; the top ten carry 2% to 2.5%. The starting material was whole blood, obtained in connection with sensitization to the hapten diphenylcyclopropenone (DPC). These receptors were collected from a woman in her thirties or forties with alopecia areata. Some clones in this sample may be carry-over from other donors' samples.

The genes are TRBV12-3 or TRBV12-4 and TRBJ1-1; possible D gene TRBD1, 5 bases. Trimming removed 3 bases at V and 4 bases at J, with 12 bases between. The CDR3 is 14 residues long. CDR3 DNA sequence: TGTGCCAGCAGTTTGGGGCTTCGGATCACTGAAGCTTTCTTT. Encoded protein: CASSLGLRITEAFF.

The CDR3 spells CASSLAFPTFSASSYNEQFF. The CDR3 DNA follows: TGTGCCAGCAGCTTGGCATTCCCGACTTTCAGCGCGAGCTCCTACAATGAGCAGTTCTTC. V gene TRBV5-6 combines with J gene TRBJ2-1; D gene unclear. The germline V gene has CDR1 SGHDT and CDR2 YYEEEE. V lost 0 bases and J lost 0, with 22 bases in between. The CDR3 is 20 amino acids.

The chain uses TRBV21-1 and TRBJ2-2; TRBD2, as called in the table, went unchecked against the DNA. TRBV21-1 is termed a pseudogene. The CDR3 totals 14 residues. The DNA for the CDR3 is TGTGCCAGCAGTAAACGGGAGATCACCGGGGAGCTGTTTTTT. This translates into CASSKREITGELFF.

The chain couples TRBV6-5 to TRBJ1-2, with no clear D. The V end was cut by 5 bases, the J end by 3 bases, with 13 bases between. The CDR3 is 14 residues long. CDR1 and CDR2 from the germline V gene are MNHEY and SVGAGI. The CDR3 DNA sequence: TGTGCCAGCAGTCTTTCTGGGTCGTACTATGGCTACACCTTC. Translated: CASSLSGSYYGYTF.

V and J are TRBV12-2 and TRBJ2-7; the table gives TRBD1 as D, unverified against the DNA. TRBV12-2 is marked as a pseudogene. The CDR3 consists of 14 residues. The DNA of the CDR3 is TGTGCAAGTCGCTTAGTCGGCTCCCGGCACGAGCAGTACTTC. Translating it yields CASRLVGSRHEQYF.

The J gene is TRBJ2-3, the V gene TRBV9, with TRBD1 identical over 7 bases. The CDR3 runs to 15 residues. V lost 2 bases and J lost 1; bases outside the gene matches: 4. Germline V gene data show CDR1 as SGDLS and CDR2 as YYNGEE. DNA of the CDR3: TGTGCCAGCAGCGTGACCGGACAGGGCACAGATACGCAGTATTTT. Protein product: CASSVTGQGTDTQYF. The full variable domain, rest sourced from reference TRBV9 and TRBJ2-3, is DSGVTQTPKHLITATGQRVTLRCSPRSGDLSVYWYQQSLDQGLQFLIQYYNGEERAKGNILERFSAQQFPDLHSELNLSSLELGDSALYFCASSVTGQGTDTQYFGPGTRLTVL.

This clonotype has a handful of counts. The J gene is TRBJ1-3, the V gene TRBV5-4; tentatively, D is TRBD1 (5 bases). Deletions cut 0 bases from V and 4 bases from J, with 8 bases between. The V gene's germline CDR1 is SGHNT and CDR2 YYREEE (reference sequence). This CDR3 has 14 amino acids. The CDR3 DNA reads TGTGCCAGCAGCTTGGGGGACTCCGGAAACACCATATATTTT. As protein: CASSLGDSGNTIYF.

This clonotype occurred many times. The chain couples TRBV28 to TRBJ2-7; 8 nucleotides line up with TRBD1. This CDR3 spans 15 amino acids. After removal of 5 bases from V and 5 bases from J, the junction contained 11 bases not matched to a gene. The germline V gene has CDR1 MDHEN and CDR2 SYDVKM. CDR3 coding DNA: TGTGCCAGCAGTCCCCCCCCGGACAGGGCCCACGAGCAGTACTTC. Amino acids: CASSPPPDRAHEQYF.

This chain joins TRBV5-6 and TRBJ2-4, with unresolved D. The CDR3 runs 14 residues. V shed 7 bases and J shed 0 bases, with 11 bases lying between them. The germline gives CDR1 SGHDT, CDR2 YYEEEE. The CDR3 loop reads CASAETVAKNIQYF. CDR3 DNA sequence: TGTGCCAGCGCTGAGACGGTAGCCAAAAACATTCAGTACTTC.

The chain has TRBV12-3 or TRBV12-4 and TRBJ1-5; D is uncertain. The CDR3 runs 12 residues. V lost 5 bases and J lost 4, with 6 bases in between. In DNA, the CDR3 is TGTGCCAGCAGTGACAAGAATCAGCCCCAGCATTTT. Residues: CASSDKNQPQHF.

The chain is built from TRBV6-5 and TRBJ2-5; D remains ambiguous. V dropped 0 bases and J dropped 1 base, with 9 bases sitting between them. CDR3 length: 15 residues. Germline loops: CDR1 MNHEY, CDR2 SVGAGI. The CDR3 DNA reads as TGTGCCAGCAGTTACTCGAACTGGGGCCAAGAGACCCAGTACTTC. Its translation: CASSYSNWGQETQYF.

This clonotype appeared a few times. V gene TRBV4-2 combines with J gene TRBJ1-5, with 7 bases aligning to TRBD1. The trim removed 4 bases at V and 0 bases at J, leaving 9 bases unmatched. CDR3 length: 17 residues. Germline assignment: CDR1 LGHNA and CDR2 YNFKEQ. CDR3 sequence (DNA): TGTGCCAGCAGCCCTAGGACAGGTGGGGATAGCAATCAGCCCCAGCATTTT. Its protein product is CASSPRTGGDSNQPQHF.

As concerns this clonotype: An end of the junction differs from the germline gene, which may be a read error. The V gene is TRBV10-3, the J gene TRBJ2-7, with D perhaps matching TRBD1 (6 bases). This CDR3 region has 13 residues. The germline gives CDR1 ENHRY, CDR2 SYGVKD. The CDR3 loop is CGIAGQNGYEQYF. The CDR3 nucleotides read TGTGGCATCGCCGGACAGAATGGCTACGAGCAGTACTTC.

This clonotype has a count of ten or more. This chain links TRBV29-1 with TRBJ1-2; D is undetermined. CDR1 and CDR2 from the germline V gene are SQVTM and ANQGSEA. The CDR3 is 9 residues long. V shed 8 bases and J shed 6 bases, with 7 bases lying between them. As DNA, the CDR3 is TGCAGCATTAGCGATGGCTACACCTTC. Encoded protein: CSISDGYTF.

The J gene is TRBJ2-5, the V gene TRBV11-3; no clear D gene. In germline, CDR1 is SGHNT, CDR2 YENEEA. Trimming stripped 5 bases from V and 5 bases from J, with 12 bases between. The CDR3 has 13 amino acids. CDR3 protein: CASSPGYRETQYF. The CDR3 DNA reads TGTGCCAGCAGCCCCGGGTACCGGGAGACCCAGTACTTC.

The chain is built from TRBV10-3 and TRBJ1-1; no definite D call. This CDR3 comprises 15 residues. The germline V gene has CDR1 ENHRY and CDR2 SYGVKD. V was shortened by 3 bases and J by 5 bases, with 16 bases between the two germline ends. The CDR3 DNA reads as TGTGCCATCAGTGACTCAAATCGGGCCGGAACTGAAGCTTTCTTT. It yields the protein CAISDSNRAGTEAFF.

This clonotype was detected only a few times. The CDR3 region has the DNA TGTGCCAGCAGCCCGGCAGCCGGGGGAACCACAGATACGCAGTATTTT. It codes for CASSPAAGGTTDTQYF. This rearrangement joins TRBV7-9 to TRBJ2-3; TRBD2 is a possible D gene (6 bases). CDR1 is SEHNR, CDR2 FQNEAQ, per germline (reference sequence). CDR3 length equals 16 residues. Between the trimmed V and J ends, which lost 5 bases and 2 bases, there was a span of 17 bases.

This clonotype has more than one count but fewer than ten. The genes are TRBV5-1 and TRBJ2-2; D is unclear. Germline lookup yields CDR1 SGHRS and CDR2 YFSETQ. This CDR3 has 14 amino acids. V lost 0 bases to trimming and J lost 4 bases, with 7 bases between them. The CDR3 DNA reads as TGCGCCAGCAGCTTGGGAGGATTCACCGGGGAGCTGTTTTTT. Translating gives CASSLGGFTGELFF.

This clonotype has more than one count but fewer than ten. V and J are TRBV5-4 and TRBJ2-3; 8 bases fit TRBD2. After removal of 0 bases from V and 0 bases from J, the junction contained 6 bases not matched to a gene. Germline V gene lookup returns CDR1 SGHNT and CDR2 YYREEE (reference sequence). The CDR3 is 17 residues long. CDR3 in DNA: TGTGCCAGCAGCTTGGCCGGGGCTAGCGGGAGCACAGATACGCAGTATTTT. This gives the protein CASSLAGASGSTDTQYF.

This clonotype was seen ten or more times. This chain joins TRBV20-1 and TRBJ2-1; 10 nucleotides match TRBD2. In germline, CDR1 is DFQATT, CDR2 SNEGSKA (reference sequence). The CDR3 spans 16 residues. J gave up 4 bases and V 0 bases, and 6 bases lay outside the gene matches. Here the CDR3 reads CSARDRGTSDYNEQFF. The CDR3 DNA reads as TGCAGTGCTAGAGATCGTGGGACTAGCGATTACAATGAGCAGTTCTTC.

This chain links TRBV28 with TRBJ1-2, with 11 nucleotides matching TRBD1. Per germline, CDR1 MDHEN and CDR2 SYDVKM. The CDR3 contains 15 residues. Trimming cost V 5 bases and J 6 bases; bases outside gene matches: 8. CDR3 sequence (DNA): TGTGCCAGCAGTCCGGGACAGGGGGGAATGGATGGCTACACCTTC. It codes for CASSPGQGGMDGYTF.

This clonotype was observed at least ten times. The CDR3 loop reads CSVKGLAGADTQYF. CDR3 sequence (DNA): TGCAGCGTAAAAGGGCTAGCGGGAGCAGATACGCAGTATTTT. The chain couples TRBV29-1 to TRBJ2-3; 10 bases align to TRBD2. This CDR3 comprises 14 residues. Looked up from germline, CDR1 is SQVTM and CDR2 is ANQGSEA. V was pared by 6 bases and J by 4 bases, with 7 bases of the junction left unmatched.

This clonotype was observed a few times. The chain has TRBV30 and TRBJ2-3, with 12 bases matching TRBD2. The V and J ends lost 2 bases and 8 bases, in that order; junction bases with no gene match: 8. The CDR3 consists of 15 residues. Germline V gene data show CDR1 as GTSNPN and CDR2 as SVGIG (reference sequence). The CDR3 sequence is CAWSLLAGGPGTQYF. CDR3 nucleotides: TGTGCCTGGAGTCTCCTAGCGGGAGGGCCAGGTACGCAGTATTTT.

On this clonotype itself: Relative to the germline gene, one junction end is altered; a read error may explain this. The V and J genes are TRBV12-3 or TRBV12-4 and TRBJ2-3; TRBD2 matches 13 bases. This CDR3 is 15 amino acids long. The CDR3 spells CASSLSRPGTSGTAF. The CDR3 DNA is TGTGCCAGCAGTCTCTCCCGGCCGGGGACTAGCGGGACAGCATTT.

The chain joins TRBV4-2 to TRBJ2-7, with 10 bases identical to TRBD2. The germline V gene encodes CDR1 LGHNA and CDR2 YNFKEQ. This CDR3 is built from 16 residues. With V trimmed by 0 bases and J by 7 bases, 9 bases remained unmatched. The CDR3 spells CASSQDALAGVWEQYF. Here the CDR3 DNA reads TGTGCCAGCAGCCAAGATGCCCTAGCGGGAGTTTGGGAGCAGTACTTC.

This clonotype was counted between two and nine times. This rearrangement joins TRBV11-2 to TRBJ2-1; D gene unclear. The CDR3 loop spans 15 amino acids. Germline V gene lookup returns CDR1 SGHAT and CDR2 FQNNGV. The V end lost 6 bases, the J end lost 0 bases, and 12 bases lay between the germline ends. The CDR3, as DNA: TGTGCCAGCAGGTCGATCATTAGCTCCTACAATGAGCAGTTCTTC. Encoded protein: CASRSIISSYNEQFF.

This chain connects TRBV5-1 to TRBJ1-1; 7 nucleotides match TRBD1. This CDR3 region has 13 residues. The V gene end was trimmed by 2 bases and the J gene end by 3 bases; junction bases not matched to a gene: 1. Germline V gene sequence: CDR1 SGHRS, CDR2 YFSETQ. The CDR3, as DNA: TGCGCCAGCAGCTTTCAGGGGGACACTGAAGCTTTCTTT. It is translated as CASSFQGDTEAFF. The whole variable domain, filled in from reference TRBV5-1 and TRBJ1-1, reads KAGVTQTPRYLIKTRGQQVTLSCSPISGHRSVSWYQQTPGQGLQFLFEYFSETQRNKGNFPGRFSGRQFSNSRSEMNVSTLELGDSALYLCASSFQGDTEAFFGQGTRLTVV.